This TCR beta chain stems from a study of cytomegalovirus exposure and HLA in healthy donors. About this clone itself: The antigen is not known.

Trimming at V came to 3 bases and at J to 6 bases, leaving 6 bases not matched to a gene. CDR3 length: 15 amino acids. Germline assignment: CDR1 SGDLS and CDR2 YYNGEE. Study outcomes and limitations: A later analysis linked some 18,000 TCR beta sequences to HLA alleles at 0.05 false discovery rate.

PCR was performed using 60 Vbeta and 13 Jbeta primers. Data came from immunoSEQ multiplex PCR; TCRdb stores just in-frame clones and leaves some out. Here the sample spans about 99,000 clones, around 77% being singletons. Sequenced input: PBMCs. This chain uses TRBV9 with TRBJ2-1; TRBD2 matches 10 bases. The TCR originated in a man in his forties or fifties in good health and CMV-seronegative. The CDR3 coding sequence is TGTGCCAGCAGCGGACCTAGCGGGAGATTCAATGAGCAGTTCTTC. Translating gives CASSGPSGRFNEQFF.